This passage covers 20 T cell receptor beta chains from one sample sequenced in a study of blood T cell repertoires in COVID-19 (dated by TCRdb to 2020 to 2022). The method was the immunoSEQ multiplex PCR assay. TCRdb limited this immuneACCESS table to in-frame rearrangements with V and J called. A share of clones is missing; checked studies link under half to unresolved V genes, and the rest is unexplained. In this sample the table shows 300,000 to 350,000 clones, 75% to 95% of which occur a single time. About 6.8% of the sample is held by the ten biggest clonotypes. Sequenced material: peripheral blood. These receptors were taken from a woman in her 30s with COVID-19, enrolled during active disease.

The CDR3 coding sequence is TGTGCCAGCAGTTCGGGAGCCGCTGGGGGAGGAATTCAGTACTTC. It yields the protein CASSSGAAGGGIQYF. The chain carries TRBV27 and TRBJ2-4; TRBD2 is a possible D gene (6 bases). The CDR3 sequence is 15 residues long. The V end was cut by 4 bases, the J end by 10 bases, with 20 bases between. Germline-derived CDR1 and CDR2 are MNHEY and SMNVEV (reference sequence).

This chain uses TRBV29-1 with TRBJ1-2, with 7 bases aligning to TRBD1. The ends lost 3 bases at V and 4 bases at J; junction bases unmatched: 14. The length of the CDR3 is 16 residues. Germline lookup yields CDR1 SQVTM and CDR2 ANQGSEA. The CDR3 reads CSVDSAGRQGSYGYTF. The DNA for the CDR3 is TGCAGCGTTGATTCGGCTGGGAGACAGGGTTCCTATGGCTACACCTTC.

This chain links TRBV7-8 with TRBJ1-4, with TRBD1 identical over 9 bases. The CDR3 extends over 15 amino acids. The V segment lost 5 bases and the J segment 3 bases; nucleotides outside the gene matches: 4. Germline V gives CDR1 SGHVS, CDR2 FQNEAQ. CDR3: CASSPRTGANEKLFF. The DNA of the CDR3 is TGTGCCAGCAGCCCAAGGACAGGGGCTAATGAAAAACTGTTTTTT.

J is TRBJ2-1 and V is TRBV5-1, with a tentative D call TRBD2 (6 bases). Germline loops: CDR1 SGHRS, CDR2 YFSETQ. The ends were cut back, 1 base at V and 2 bases at J, with 10 bases in the middle. This CDR3 has 15 residues. The chain's CDR3 is CASSLNGGTYNEQFF. CDR3 DNA: TGCGCCAGCAGCTTGAATGGCGGGACCTACAATGAGCAGTTCTTC.

Written as DNA, the CDR3 is TGTGCCAGCAGCTATAGGGACAGGCCCACCGGGGAGCTGTTTTTT. Protein sequence: CASSYRDRPTGELFF. The chain is built from TRBV11-3 and TRBJ2-2; 8 bases line up with TRBD1. J lost 4 bases, V lost 4 bases, and 5 bases had no gene match. The CDR3 contains 15 residues. Germline V gene sequence: CDR1 SGHNT, CDR2 YENEEA.

The chain couples TRBV6-5 to TRBJ2-7; TRBD2 aligns across 15 bases. This CDR3 is 16 amino acids long. Per germline, CDR1 MNHEY and CDR2 SVGAGI. With V trimmed by 4 bases and J by 9 bases, 10 bases remained unmatched. The CDR3 DNA is TGTGCCAGCAGTTCCTCGGGACTAGCGGGAGGCCCCGGGCAGTACTTC. The encoded protein is CASSSSGLAGGPGQYF.

A single count supports this clone. The chain employs TRBV7-2 and TRBJ2-1; 8 positions match TRBD1. Trimming cost V 1 base and J 2 bases; bases outside gene matches: 7. The CDR3 is 17 residues long. Germline-derived CDR1 and CDR2 are SGHTA and FQGNSA. CDR3 DNA sequence: TGTGCCAGCAGCTTAGGCATTACAGGGGGACCCTACAATGAGCAGTTCTTC. Its protein is CASSLGITGGPYNEQFF.

This chain connects TRBV15 to TRBJ1-1, with D possibly TRBD1 on 5 matching bases. Trimming took 2 bases from V and 6 from J, leaving 13 bases between them. Germline V gene sequence: CDR1 LNHNV, CDR2 YYDKDF (reference sequence). This CDR3 contains 14 residues. CDR3 nucleotides: TGTGCCACCAGCAGACAGGAAGGCAGGGCTGAAGCTTTCTTT. It yields the protein CATSRQEGRAEAFF.

This chain joins TRBV12-3 or TRBV12-4 and TRBJ1-5; the D is unclear. This CDR3 contains 12 residues. Deletions cut 2 bases from V and 6 bases from J, with 5 bases between. This CDR3 reads CASSLQRQPQHF. CDR3 coding DNA: TGTGCCAGCAGTTTACAGCGTCAGCCCCAGCATTTT.

This clone was seen a single time. The gene calls are TRBV5-4 and TRBJ2-5, with TRBD1 as a possible D gene (7 bases). CDR1 and CDR2 from the germline V gene are SGHNT and YYREEE (reference sequence). V lost 3 bases and J lost 4, with 10 bases in between. The CDR3 is 13 residues long. Here the CDR3 DNA reads TGTGCCAGCAGCTCAGGGGGGAGAGAGACCCAGTACTTC. It codes for CASSSGGRETQYF.

The chain couples TRBV19 to TRBJ2-1; the match to TRBD1 covers 9 bases. Unmatched junction bases numbered 10, after V lost 10 bases and J lost 9 bases. The CDR3 covers 13 residues. The germline CDR1 and CDR2 sequences are LNHDA and SQIVND (reference sequence). CDR3 sequence (DNA): TGTGCCACTCAACAGGGGGCCGGGGGTGAGCAGTTCTTC. Translation: CATQQGAGGEQFF.

In its sample, this clone was seen a few times. This chain connects TRBV19 to TRBJ1-1; 8 positions match TRBD1. This CDR3 comprises 15 residues. Germline CDR1 is LNHDA and CDR2 is SQIVND (reference sequence). V gave up 5 bases and J gave up 3 bases; unmatched junction bases: 8. Here the CDR3 DNA reads TGTGCCAGTAGTGCCCGGACAGGGAAGTACACTGAAGCTTTCTTT. This gives the protein CASSARTGKYTEAFF.

V and J are TRBV7-6 and TRBJ2-5; 7 nucleotides align to TRBD2. The V segment lost 1 base and the J segment 4 bases; nucleotides outside the gene matches: 6. The CDR3 length is 15 residues. Germline V gene lookup returns CDR1 SGHVS and CDR2 FNYEAQ. The CDR3 loop reads CASSLGTGGRETQYF. CDR3 nucleotide sequence: TGTGCCAGCAGCTTAGGTACGGGGGGAAGAGAGACCCAGTACTTC.

V is TRBV10-1 and J is TRBJ2-7; possible D gene TRBD2, 6 bases. Germline V lookup: CDR1 WNHNN, CDR2 SYGVQD (reference sequence). The CDR3 is made up of 13 amino acids. Trimming stripped 8 bases from V and 7 bases from J, with 18 bases between. In DNA, the CDR3 is TGCGCCAGCCAGGAGGGGTCGTACGGTGAGCAGTACTTC. This sequence encodes CASQEGSYGEQYF.

The chain links TRBV28 to TRBJ1-1; no reliable D call. The germline V gene has CDR1 MDHEN and CDR2 SYDVKM. The ends were cut back, 6 bases at V and 4 bases at J, with 9 bases in the middle. This CDR3 spans 12 amino acids. This CDR3 reads CASRPLSTEAFF. CDR3 DNA sequence: TGTGCCAGCAGGCCTCTAAGCACTGAAGCTTTCTTT.

This clone appeared a few times. The V gene is TRBV2, the J gene TRBJ2-7, with D uncertain. The CDR3 is 10 residues long. The germline CDR1 and CDR2 sequences are SNHLY and FYNNEI. With 6 bases removed from V and 3 bases from J, the gap between germline ends came to 3 bases. The CDR3 coding sequence is TGTGCCAGCAGACTCTACGAGCAGTACTTC. Translation: CASRLYEQYF.

This chain uses TRBV6-1 with TRBJ2-2, with D maybe TRBD1 (7 bases). The length of the CDR3 is 17 residues. Per the germline V gene, CDR1 is MNHNS and CDR2 is SASEGT. V lost 2 bases and J 6 bases, leaving 19 bases between the germline ends. The CDR3 DNA reads as TGTGCCAGCAGTGAACCCTTTGGAGGGGGCGCGTCCGGGGAGCTGTTTTTT. It codes for CASSEPFGGGASGELFF.

The DNA of the CDR3 is TGCGCCAGCAGCTTGTGGGACACATCCTACGAGCAGTACTTC. Translating gives CASSLWDTSYEQYF. The chain couples TRBV5-1 to TRBJ2-7; D perhaps matches TRBD1 (6 bases). V lost 1 base, J lost 1 base, and 9 bases lay in between. Germline CDR1 SGHRS, CDR2 YFSETQ. This CDR3 comprises 14 residues.

J is TRBJ2-3 and V is TRBV6-2 or TRBV6-3; TRBD2 agrees at 13 bases. Per germline, CDR1 MNHEY and CDR2 SVGEGT. The CDR3 covers 17 residues. V lost 2 bases, J lost 3 bases, and 5 bases stayed unmatched. The CDR3 is CASSYTSGRAGTDTQYF. The CDR3 DNA follows: TGTGCCAGCAGTTACACTAGCGGGAGGGCCGGGACAGATACGCAGTATTTT.

The chain recombines TRBV28 with TRBJ1-2; D unclear. The V gene lost 2 bases and the J gene lost 7 bases, with 17 bases spanning the gap. This CDR3 is built from 15 residues. From germline, CDR1 is MDHEN and CDR2 SYDVKM. CDR3 protein: CASSLRNPGLGGYTF. The CDR3 DNA reads TGTGCCAGCAGTTTACGAAACCCGGGGTTAGGTGGCTACACCTTC.